The sequence of this TCR beta chain was determined in a study of tumor and adjacent non-tumor tissue in lung cancer listed by TCRdb under 2018. Regarding the study in general: Patients with adenocarcinoma (over 11), squamous cell carcinoma (2) and small cell lung cancer (1) were included in the cohort. The approximately 15 enrolled patients, of whom around ten were men and 5 were women, were aged about 30 to 80 years and were diagnosed with TNM stage I to III disease. The study compared bulk TCRbeta repertoires between lung tumor tissue and matched distant non-tumor lung tissue from some 14 lung cancer patients. Around 30 paired specimens, one tumor and one normal lung sample per patient, were profiled by TCRbeta CDR3 sequencing. In total, sequencing yielded 95 million to 150 million productive TCRbeta reads, which works out to an average of about 4.2 million reads per sample. What the study reported, not specific to this receptor: The top 100 clones made up a significantly larger cumulative share of the repertoire in normal lung than in tumor tissue. Only approximately 14 patients were included in the cohort, and the need for larger samples and more detailed clinical data was noted by the authors. Younger patients had significantly higher TCR diversity, and higher tumor TCR diversity was associated with shorter overall and disease-free survival. Neither the sequencing platform nor unique molecular identifiers are mentioned in the methods. Tumor tissue showed significantly higher TCR diversity (inverse Simpson) than normal lung tissue, at around 450 vs 150 (P = 0.0075, Mann-Whitney U test). Because peripheral blood was not sequenced, the blood TCRbeta repertoires of the lung cancer patients in the study went unexamined.

Bulk unsorted tissue served as the source for RNA extraction, and RNA quality was assessed using a NanoDrop ND-1000 and an Agilent 2100. Distant non-tumor tissue taken more than 3 cm from the tumor edge was used as the normal lung sample. The donors were newly diagnosed lung cancer patients admitted for thoracic surgery in China from August to November 2014 who had not received prior chemotherapy. The study excluded patients who had received radiotherapy or chemotherapy before or who had another cancer at the same time. Surgical tissue pieces of roughly 1-2 cm3 were preserved in RNAlater solution and stored at -80 °C until use. Library preparation used multiplex PCR. The reads were generated on an Illumina HiSeq 2500. Following protocols modified from ARM-PCR, the researchers constructed TCRbeta libraries through three rounds of nested PCR with primers (Table S4). Before sequencing, PCR products of 200-500 bp were cut from the gel and purified using the QIAquick gel extraction kit. The original methods were these. Reads were cleaned using Trimmomatic, were merged into complete CDR3 sequences using FLASH, and were assigned to V(D)J germline segments using MiTCR. VDJtools was used to compute clonal diversity as the inverse Simpson's index. In-frame sequences without a premature stop codon were defined as productive reads. TCRdb reworked the public reads: Q25 trimming with fastp, MiXCR clone assembly, productive beta chains retained. Rows are combined by CDR3 protein, so each entry shows the most common genes and DNA. TCRdb's processing, not the authors', yielded these V and J calls. The sample records approximately 100,000 distinct CDR3 sequences, 60% to 70% of which are singletons. The ten top clones hold around 20% of the sample.

CDR1 is given as SQVTM and CDR2 as ANQGSEA, both from the germline V gene. From cysteine to phenylalanine, the CDR3 is 12 amino acids long. The retained sequence is limited to the CDR3, 36 bases, with the frame set at the first base. Concerning this clonotype itself: The specificity of this receptor is unknown. The junction departs from germline at one end; a sequencing error may be responsible.

The clonotype was recovered from a man in his 60s with non-small cell lung cancer. The rearrangement joined TRBV29-1 to TRBJ2-2, with the D call perhaps TRBD1 or TRBD2, each one matching 5 bases. The source material was distant non-tumor lung tissue. The DNA reads as follows: TGCAGCGTCAGGGCCAGCACCGGGGAGATGTTTTTT. Translated, it reads CSVRASTGEMFF.